The subject of this entry is one T cell receptor beta chain. TCRdb's copy holds only in-frame clones and misses some; the assay was immunoSEQ multiplex PCR. The repertoire holds under 300,000 clones, less than 85% seen once, with 4.9% in the top ten. This sample is part of a study of blood T cell repertoires in COVID-19. The CDR3 runs 16 residues. The V end was cut by 0 bases, the J end by 0 bases, with 11 bases between. The germline gives CDR1 GTSNPN, CDR2 SVGIG (reference sequence). This sequence was found in a woman aged 80 or over with active or convalescent COVID-19. Sequencing input: peripheral blood. The rearrangement joins TRBV30 to TRBJ2-2, with D possibly matching TRBD1 (6 bases). In DNA form, the CDR3 reads TGTGCCTGGAGTGTTGTGTCAGGGGCGAACACCGGGGAGCTGTTTTTT. As protein: CAWSVVSGANTGELFF.